The following is a TCR beta chain sequence with its context. Its antigen remains unknown. Sequenced by immunoSEQ multiplex PCR; TCRdb stores in-frame clones only, minus some. The table records a few hundred thousand clones, over 75% of them present only once. Treatment reported: 15 to 20 received Ad26.COV2.S at low or high dose, single or two shots; about 5 received placebo; per-sample allocation not given. Samples analyzed were those drawn on day 63 after the first vaccine or placebo injection. The administered vaccine (an Ad26 vector) expressed Wuhan-strain SARS-CoV-2 spike. This entry belongs to a study of Ad26.COV2.S vaccination and SARS-CoV-2 variants. Study results and limitations: The placebo group had lower spike-specific TCR breadth than the vaccine recipients did. Recipients of either vaccine or placebo displayed similar breadth of non-spike TCRs.

The J segment lost 8 bases and the V segment lost 5 bases, leaving 7 bases of the junction unmatched. The CDR3 totals 15 residues. Per the germline V gene, CDR1 is LGHNA and CDR2 is YSLEER. The sample consisted of peripheral blood, taken in a trial of Ad26.COV2.S vaccine versus placebo. The rearrangement joins TRBV4-3 to TRBJ2-1; 12 bases match TRBD1. The sequence derives from a person between 18 and 59 years old who received the Ad26.COV2.S COVID-19 vaccine or a placebo. DNA of the CDR3: TGCGCCAGCAGCTTCGGGACAGGGGGCTCGGATGAGCAGTTCTTC. It translates to CASSFGTGGSDEQFF.